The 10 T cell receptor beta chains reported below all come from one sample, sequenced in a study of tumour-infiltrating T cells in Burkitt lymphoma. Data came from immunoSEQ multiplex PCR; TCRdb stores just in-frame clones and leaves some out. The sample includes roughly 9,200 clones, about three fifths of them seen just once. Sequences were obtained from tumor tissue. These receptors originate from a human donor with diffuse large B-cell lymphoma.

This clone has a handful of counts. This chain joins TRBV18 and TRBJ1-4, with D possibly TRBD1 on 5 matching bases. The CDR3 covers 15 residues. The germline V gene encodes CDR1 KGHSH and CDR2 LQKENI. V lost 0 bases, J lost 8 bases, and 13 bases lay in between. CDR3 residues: CASSPPRGHREKLFF. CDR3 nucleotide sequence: TGTGCCAGCTCACCACCGAGAGGACACAGAGAAAAACTGTTTTTT.

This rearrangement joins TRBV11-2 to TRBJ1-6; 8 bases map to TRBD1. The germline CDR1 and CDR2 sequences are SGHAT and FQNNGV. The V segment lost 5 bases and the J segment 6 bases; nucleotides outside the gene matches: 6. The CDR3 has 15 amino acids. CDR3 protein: CASSPRTGINSPLHF. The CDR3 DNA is TGTGCCAGCAGCCCGAGGACAGGGATTAATTCACCCCTCCACTTT. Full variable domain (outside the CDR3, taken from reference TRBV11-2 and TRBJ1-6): EAGVAQSPRYKIIEKRQSVAFWCNPISGHATLYWYQQILGQGPKLLIQFQNNGVVDDSQLPKDRFSAERLKGVDSTLKIQPAKLEDSAVYLCASSPRTGINSPLHFGNGTRLTVT.

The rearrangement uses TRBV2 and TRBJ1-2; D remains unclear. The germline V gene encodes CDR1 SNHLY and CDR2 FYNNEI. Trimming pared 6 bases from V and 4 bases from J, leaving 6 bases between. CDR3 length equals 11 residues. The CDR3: CASRETYGYTF. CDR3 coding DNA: TGTGCCAGCAGAGAAACCTATGGCTACACCTTC.

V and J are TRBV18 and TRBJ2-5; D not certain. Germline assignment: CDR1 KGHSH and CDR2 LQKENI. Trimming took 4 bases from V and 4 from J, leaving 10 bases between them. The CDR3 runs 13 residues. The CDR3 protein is CASSRDLGETQYF. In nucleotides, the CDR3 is TGTGCCAGCTCACGAGACTTAGGAGAGACCCAGTACTTC. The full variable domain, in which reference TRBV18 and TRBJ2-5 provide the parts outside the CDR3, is NAGVMQNPRHLVRRRGQEARLRCSPMKGHSHVYWYRQLPEEGLKFMVYLQKENIIDESGMPKERFSAEFPKEGPSILRIQQVVRGDSAAYFCASSRDLGETQYFGPGTRLLVL.

CDR3 sequence: CASSLVRTIMDQPQHF. The CDR3 DNA sequence: TGTGCCAGCAGCTTAGTCCGGACAATAATGGATCAGCCCCAGCATTTT. This chain links TRBV7-8 with TRBJ1-5; a possible D gene is TRBD1 (5 bases). Germline V gene lookup returns CDR1 SGHVS and CDR2 FQNEAQ. This CDR3 has 16 amino acids. V was pared by 1 base and J by 5 bases, with 15 bases between.

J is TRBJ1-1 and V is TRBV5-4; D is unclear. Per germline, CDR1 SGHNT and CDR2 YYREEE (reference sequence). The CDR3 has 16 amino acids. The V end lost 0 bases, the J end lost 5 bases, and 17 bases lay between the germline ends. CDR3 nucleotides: TGTGCCAGCAGCTTGGCATCTGGACCCCGAGGTACTGAAGCTTTCTTT. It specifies CASSLASGPRGTEAFF.

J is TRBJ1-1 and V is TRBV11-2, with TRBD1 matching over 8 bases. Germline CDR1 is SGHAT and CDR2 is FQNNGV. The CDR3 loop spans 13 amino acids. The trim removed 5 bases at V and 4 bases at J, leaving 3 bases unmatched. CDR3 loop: CASSGGTGTEAFF. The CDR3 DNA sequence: TGTGCCAGCAGCGGAGGGACAGGCACTGAAGCTTTCTTT.

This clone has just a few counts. Here the CDR3 reads CASSFARGNTEAFF. The DNA for the CDR3 is TGCGCCAGCAGCTTTGCCAGGGGGAACACTGAAGCTTTCTTT. This chain links TRBV5-1 with TRBJ1-1; D possibly corresponds to TRBD1 (6 bases). Germline CDR1 SGHRS, CDR2 YFSETQ. Between the trimmed V and J ends, which lost 2 bases and 1 base, there was a span of 9 bases. This CDR3 is 14 amino acids long.

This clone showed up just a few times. The CDR3 here is CASSPGARDTIYF. CDR3 nucleotide sequence: TGTGCCAGCAGCCCTGGGGCCAGGGACACCATATATTTT. The chain is built from TRBV5-8 and TRBJ1-3; D may be TRBD1 (5 bases). V was clipped by 4 bases and J by 8 bases, with 13 bases between them. The V gene's germline CDR1 is SGHTS and CDR2 YDEGEE. The CDR3 extends over 13 amino acids.

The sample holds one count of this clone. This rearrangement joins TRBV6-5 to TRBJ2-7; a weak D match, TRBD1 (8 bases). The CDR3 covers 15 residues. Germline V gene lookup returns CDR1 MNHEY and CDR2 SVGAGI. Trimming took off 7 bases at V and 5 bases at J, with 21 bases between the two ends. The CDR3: CASMEGGTGAHEQYF. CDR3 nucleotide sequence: TGTGCCAGCATGGAGGGGGGGACAGGAGCTCACGAGCAGTACTTC.